The 28 T cell receptor beta chains in this list originate from one sample, sequenced in a study of blood T cell repertoires in COVID-19 (dated by TCRdb to the early 2020s). The library was made by the immunoSEQ multiplex PCR assay. Not all clones reach the TCRdb copy of this immuneACCESS table, which keeps in-frame sequences only. Checked studies attribute under half of the gap to unresolved V genes and leave the rest unexplained. The sample table holds around 480,000 clones, of which 88% were seen once. The ten largest clones capture 10% to 15% of the sample. Sequencing input: peripheral blood. The receptors here all came from a woman in her 50s with COVID-19, enrolled during active disease.

The chain combines TRBV27 with TRBJ2-7; 7 bases are a match to TRBD1. CDR3 length equals 15 residues. V shed 7 bases, J shed 3 bases, and the junction held 12 bases outside the gene matches. CDR1 and CDR2 (germline): MNHEY, SMNVEV (reference sequence). CDR3 DNA sequence: TGTGCCAGCACCCTCTCGACAGGGACCTTCTACGAGCAGTACTTC. It specifies CASTLSTGTFYEQYF.

The chain couples TRBV24-1 to TRBJ1-5; D gene unclear. From germline, CDR1 is KGHDR and CDR2 SFDVKD. CDR3 length equals 12 residues. V shed 5 bases and J shed 5 bases, with 6 bases lying between them. CDR3 in amino acids: CATSAGDQPQHF. CDR3 nucleotides: TGTGCCACCAGTGCGGGAGATCAGCCCCAGCATTTT.

The chain carries TRBV6-6 and TRBJ2-1; D ambiguous. The CDR3 covers 14 residues. Trimming left V 6 bases short and J 2 bases short, with 11 bases between. CDR1 and CDR2 from the germline V gene are MNHNY and SVGAGI (reference sequence). The CDR3 DNA reads as TGTGCCAGCAGCTCTCGGCGGACCTACAATGAGCAGTTCTTC. Its translation is CASSSRRTYNEQFF.

The chain recombines TRBV6-1 with TRBJ2-7; D is possibly TRBD1 (6 bases). In germline, CDR1 is MNHNS, CDR2 SASEGT. Trimming took 2 bases from V and 3 from J, leaving 20 bases between them. The CDR3 runs 17 residues. CDR3 nucleotide sequence: TGTGCCAGCAGTGAATCTAGGGGGAAAACCGCTTTCTACGAGCAGTACTTC. As protein: CASSESRGKTAFYEQYF.

The rearrangement links TRBV11-2 to TRBJ2-7, with 9 bases fitting TRBD1. Germline CDR1 SGHAT, CDR2 FQNNGV. The CDR3 length is 16 residues. With 1 base clipped from V and 3 bases from J, the junction kept 7 bases outside the gene matches. CDR3 in amino acids: CASSLGAGTGNYEQYF. CDR3 DNA: TGTGCCAGCAGCTTAGGAGCCGGGACAGGGAACTACGAGCAGTACTTC. Complete variable domain (other parts from reference TRBV11-2 and TRBJ2-7): EAGVAQSPRYKIIEKRQSVAFWCNPISGHATLYWYQQILGQGPKLLIQFQNNGVVDDSQLPKDRFSAERLKGVDSTLKIQPAKLEDSAVYLCASSLGAGTGNYEQYFGPGTRLTVT.

The J gene is TRBJ2-3, the V gene TRBV24-1; the match to TRBD2 covers 9 bases. The CDR3 has 17 amino acids. Germline CDR1 reads KGHDR; CDR2 reads SFDVKD. V gave up 3 bases and J gave up 1 base; unmatched junction bases: 7. CDR3 loop: CATSDAGTSRGTDTQYF. In DNA, the CDR3 is TGTGCCACCAGTGATGCCGGGACTAGCCGGGGCACAGATACGCAGTATTTT.

This chain links TRBV11-2 with TRBJ2-4; maybe TRBD1 (6 bases). Germline V gives CDR1 SGHAT, CDR2 FQNNGV. Between the trimmed V and J ends, which lost 5 bases and 0 bases, there was a span of 17 bases. The CDR3 contains 17 residues. The DNA of the CDR3 is TGTGCCAGCAGCGCCGGGACACAATTGCTAGCCAAAAACATTCAGTACTTC. It yields the protein CASSAGTQLLAKNIQYF.

The chain employs TRBV21-1 and TRBJ1-5; TRBD1, the D gene given by the table, was not confirmed from the DNA. TRBV21-1 is recorded as a pseudogene. This CDR3 has 12 residues. This CDR3 reads CASSNYRGPQHF. In DNA, the CDR3 is TGTGCCAGCAGCAACTACAGGGGGCCCCAGCATTTT.

The V gene is TRBV19, the J gene TRBJ1-2; a possible D gene is TRBD1 (5 bases). Germline V lookup: CDR1 LNHDA, CDR2 SQIVND (reference sequence). The CDR3 runs to 15 residues. V gave up 4 bases and J gave up 8 bases, with 20 bases separating them. CDR3 sequence: CASSTRGVGRRGYTF. The CDR3 nucleotides read TGTGCCAGTAGTACCCGGGGGGTTGGACGTCGAGGCTACACCTTC.

The CDR3 loop is CASSFLGTGELFF. The CDR3 nucleotides read TGTGCCAGCAGCTTCCTAGGCACCGGGGAGCTGTTTTTT. The V call is TRBV7-3, the J call TRBJ2-2, with unresolved D. The CDR3 covers 13 residues. With 3 bases removed from V and 4 bases from J, the gap between germline ends came to 6 bases. From germline, CDR1 is SGHTA and CDR2 FQGTGA.

This chain connects TRBV3-1 (or the pseudogene TRBV3-2) to TRBJ2-2; 8 nucleotides line up with TRBD1. V lost 4 bases to trimming and J lost 7 bases; unmatched junction nucleotides: 14. In germline, CDR1 is LGHDT, CDR2 YNNKEL (reference sequence). The CDR3 is 17 amino acids. This chain's CDR3 is CASSLPRGRDIGGELFF. CDR3 nucleotides: TGTGCCAGCAGCCTGCCCAGGGGGCGCGATATTGGCGGGGAGCTGTTTTTT.

This clone was picked up one time. This chain uses TRBV29-1 with TRBJ1-1; D not certain. This CDR3 region has 12 residues. V gave up 5 bases and J gave up 4 bases, with 11 bases separating them. Germline CDR1 SQVTM, CDR2 ANQGSEA. CDR3 coding DNA: TGCAGCGTTACGAAGGGAGGCACTGAAGCTTTCTTT. Encoded protein: CSVTKGGTEAFF.

The chain has TRBV27 and TRBJ2-3, with D unclear. Germline CDR1 and CDR2: MNHEY and SMNVEV (reference sequence). The CDR3 extends over 13 amino acids. The V gene lost 5 bases and the J gene lost 4 bases, with 10 bases spanning the gap. DNA for the CDR3: TGTGCCAGCAGTCAGGCCCGCCCAGATACGCAGTATTTT. Amino acid sequence: CASSQARPDTQYF.

The chain links TRBV2 to TRBJ2-7; weak D call: TRBD2 (5 bases). V was trimmed by 0 bases and J by 4 bases, leaving 13 bases between them. The CDR3 is 15 amino acids. Germline V gene sequence: CDR1 SNHLY, CDR2 FYNNEI. The CDR3 DNA reads as TGTGCCAGCAGTGAAGCGCTAGCTCCTGGGTACGAGCAGTACTTC. Amino acids: CASSEALAPGYEQYF.

This chain connects TRBV6-6 to TRBJ2-2, with TRBD2 matching over 10 bases. Germline assignment: CDR1 MNHNY and CDR2 SVGAGI (reference sequence). This CDR3 spans 17 amino acids. J lost 4 bases, V lost 5 bases, and 10 bases had no gene match. The CDR3 loop reads CASSPTLAGASTGELFF. The CDR3 nucleotides are TGTGCCAGCAGTCCGACGCTAGCGGGGGCCTCCACCGGGGAGCTGTTTTTT.

V and J are TRBV7-9 and TRBJ2-7, with 7 bases lining up with TRBD1. CDR1 and CDR2 (germline): SEHNR, FQNEAQ (reference sequence). The CDR3 has 13 amino acids. J lost 3 bases, V lost 3 bases, and 2 bases had no gene match. CDR3 residues: CASSFGTDYEQYF. In nucleotides, the CDR3 is TGTGCCAGCAGCTTTGGGACAGACTACGAGCAGTACTTC.

This rearrangement joins TRBV5-4 to TRBJ2-3; 14 positions agree with TRBD2. This CDR3 is 15 amino acids long. CDR1 and CDR2 (germline): SGHNT, YYREEE (reference sequence). J lost 8 bases, V lost 5 bases, and 7 bases had no gene match. This chain's CDR3 is CASSFRLAGGRTQYF. In DNA form, the CDR3 reads TGTGCCAGCAGTTTTCGACTAGCGGGGGGGCGTACGCAGTATTTT.

The rearrangement joins TRBV19 to TRBJ1-2; D possibly corresponds to TRBD1 (5 bases). V was cut by 4 bases and J by 3 bases, with 12 bases left in between. The CDR3 has 14 residues. The germline gives CDR1 LNHDA, CDR2 SQIVND (reference sequence). The chain's CDR3 is CASSNLGADYGYTF. The DNA of the CDR3 is TGTGCCAGTAGTAATCTAGGGGCTGACTATGGCTACACCTTC. The whole variable domain, filled in from reference TRBV19 and TRBJ1-2, reads DGGITQSPKYLFRKEGQNVTLSCEQNLNHDAMYWYRQDPGQGLRLIYYSQIVNDFQKGDIAEGYSVSREKKESFPLTVTSAQKNPTAFYLCASSNLGADYGYTFGSGTRLTVV.

This chain joins TRBV19 and TRBJ1-1; maybe TRBD1 (6 bases). Germline CDR1 LNHDA, CDR2 SQIVND (reference sequence). V lost 6 bases and J lost 2, with 16 bases in between. This CDR3 has 15 residues. CDR3 coding DNA: TGTGCCAGTAGAAGTCTTGGACAGACCAACACTGAAGCTTTCTTT. This sequence encodes CASRSLGQTNTEAFF.

This sequence joins TRBV6-5 and TRBJ1-1; TRBD1 matches 8 bases. Germline V lookup: CDR1 MNHEY, CDR2 SVGAGI. CDR3 size: 14 residues. Losses at the gene ends were 6 bases for V and 5 bases for J; bases not matched to a gene: 8. The CDR3 loop is CASRDRARWTEAFF. The CDR3 bases are TGTGCCAGCAGGGACAGGGCTCGTTGGACTGAAGCTTTCTTT.

The chain joins TRBV5-1 to TRBJ2-3, with D possibly TRBD1 on 6 matching bases. The V end lost 7 bases, the J end lost 2 bases, and 14 bases lay between the germline ends. The CDR3 totals 14 residues. Germline assignment: CDR1 SGHRS and CDR2 YFSETQ. DNA for the CDR3: TGCGCCAGCTATTCCGGGACAACCACAGATACGCAGTATTTT. It specifies CASYSGTTTDTQYF.

V and J are TRBV13 and TRBJ1-1, with 9 bases identical to TRBD1. J was trimmed by 8 bases and V by 2 bases; bases with no gene match: 9. The germline CDR1 and CDR2 sequences are PRHDT and FYEKMQ (reference sequence). The CDR3 has 15 residues. The CDR3 reads CASSLRSRTGEEAFF. The CDR3 region has the DNA TGTGCCAGCAGCTTACGGTCGCGGACAGGGGAAGAAGCTTTCTTT.

The J gene is TRBJ1-2, the V gene TRBV4-1; maybe TRBD1 (6 bases). Germline values: CDR1 MGHRA, CDR2 YSYEKL. This CDR3 has 15 residues. V was cut by 4 bases and J by 5 bases, with 17 bases left in between. The CDR3 reads CASSPTTGMRYGYTF. The CDR3 DNA is TGCGCCAGCAGCCCTACGACAGGAATGCGGTATGGCTACACCTTC.

V is TRBV27 and J is TRBJ2-1, with D tentatively TRBD1 (5 bases). V was shortened by 6 bases and J by 3 bases, with 9 bases between the two germline ends. Germline CDR1 and CDR2: MNHEY and SMNVEV (reference sequence). The CDR3 contains 13 residues. The CDR3 nucleotides read TGTGCCAGCAGGCACGACAGCTACAATGAGCAGTTCTTC. It specifies CASRHDSYNEQFF.

As to this clone: Other DNA sequences in this sample translate to the same CDR3. The chain joins TRBV3-1 (or the pseudogene TRBV3-2) to TRBJ1-2; possibly TRBD1 for D (5 bases). Germline V gene lookup returns CDR1 LGHDT and CDR2 YNNKEL (reference sequence). The CDR3 contains 14 residues. Trimming stripped 0 bases from V and 7 bases from J, with 12 bases between. CDR3 amino acids: CASSQDARQGGYTF. DNA of the CDR3: TGTGCCAGCAGCCAAGATGCGAGGCAGGGTGGCTACACCTTC.

The J gene is TRBJ2-3, the V gene TRBV6-1; D is possibly TRBD2 (7 bases). The CDR3 is 17 amino acids. Looked up from germline, CDR1 is MNHNS and CDR2 is SASEGT. V shed 2 bases and J shed 3 bases, with 18 bases lying between them. The CDR3 region has the DNA TGTGCCAGCAGTGAAAGCGGGGCAAGGGGGTATACAGATACGCAGTATTTT. Amino acids: CASSESGARGYTDTQYF.

This chain uses TRBV10-3 with TRBJ2-2, with TRBD2 matching over 9 bases. Germline V gene sequence: CDR1 ENHRY, CDR2 SYGVKD. The trim removed 9 bases at V and 0 bases at J, leaving 5 bases unmatched. The CDR3 contains 15 residues. CDR3 DNA sequence: TGTGCCATTTCTAGCGGGGCCTCGAACACCGGGGAGCTGTTTTTT. Translation: CAISSGASNTGELFF.

The chain links TRBV5-1 to TRBJ2-2, with 8 bases matching TRBD2. Looked up from germline, CDR1 is SGHRS and CDR2 is YFSETQ. Germline trimming cut 4 bases from V and 7 bases from J; bases unmatched to any gene: 15. The CDR3 totals 17 residues. CDR3 in DNA: TGCGCCAGCAGCCCCGCCGGCGGGGGGCTGTTGGGCGGGGAGCTGTTTTTT. This translates into CASSPAGGGLLGGELFF.